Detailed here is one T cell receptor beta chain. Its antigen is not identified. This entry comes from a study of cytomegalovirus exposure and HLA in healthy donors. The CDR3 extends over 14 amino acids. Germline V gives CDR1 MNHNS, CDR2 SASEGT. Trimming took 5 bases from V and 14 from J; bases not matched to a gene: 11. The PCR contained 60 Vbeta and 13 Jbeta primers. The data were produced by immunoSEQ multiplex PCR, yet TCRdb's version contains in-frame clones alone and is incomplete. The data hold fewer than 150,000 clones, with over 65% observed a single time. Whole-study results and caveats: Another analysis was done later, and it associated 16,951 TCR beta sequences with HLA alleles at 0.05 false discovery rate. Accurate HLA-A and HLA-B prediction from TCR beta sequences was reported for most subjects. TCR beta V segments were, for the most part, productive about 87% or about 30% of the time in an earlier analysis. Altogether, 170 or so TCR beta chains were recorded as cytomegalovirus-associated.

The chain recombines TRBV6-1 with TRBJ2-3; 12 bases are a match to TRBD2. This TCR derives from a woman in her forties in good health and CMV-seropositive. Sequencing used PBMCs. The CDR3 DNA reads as TGTGCCAGCAGTCCAGGGACTAGCGGGTTCCCGGCGTATTTT. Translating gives CASSPGTSGFPAYF.